A selection of T cell receptor beta chains follows, all from one sample in a study of response to subunit inactivated influenza vaccine. TCRdb reanalysed the RT-PCR reads using MiXCR and keeps one entry per CDR3 protein. The sample lists 300,000 to 350,000 distinct CDR3 sequences, roughly 22% occurring once. This material consisted of PBMCs from blood, taken approximately 22 months after vaccination. These receptors originate from a man aged 45 to 70 who received an inactivated influenza vaccine. The CDR3 runs from the conserved cysteine through the conserved F or W. The D gene is left open where the match is weak. Size is omitted from some rows. Given values are once, few, many or a class for expanded clones.

d_gene: .
j_gene: TRBJ1-1
abundance: .
v_gene: TRBV29-1
CDR3aa: CSADITGTEAFF

d_gene: .
j_gene: TRBJ1-3
abundance: few
v_gene: TRBV5-1
CDR3aa: CASSLAGQNYGNTIYF

d_gene: .
j_gene: TRBJ1-3
abundance: few
v_gene: TRBV5-1
CDR3aa: CASSSATGLGGNTIYF

d_gene: .
j_gene: TRBJ1-4
abundance: many
v_gene: TRBV7-9
CDR3aa: CASSLKAGWGEKLFF

d_gene: TRBD1
j_gene: TRBJ1-2
abundance: many
v_gene: TRBV7-2
CDR3aa: CASDADRTNYGYTF

d_gene: .
j_gene: TRBJ2-2
abundance: .
v_gene: TRBV5-1
CDR3aa: CASGPRTANTGELFF

d_gene: TRBD2
j_gene: TRBJ2-7
abundance: once
v_gene: TRBV18
CDR3aa: CASSPRPSGSAYEQYF

d_gene: TRBD2
j_gene: TRBJ2-3
abundance: .
v_gene: TRBV5-5
CDR3aa: CASSLAETSGDTDTQYF

d_gene: .
j_gene: TRBJ1-4
abundance: .
v_gene: TRBV7-2
CDR3aa: CASSLSGTSLFF

d_gene: .
j_gene: TRBJ2-5
abundance: few
v_gene: TRBV14
CDR3aa: CASSQWGSETQYF

d_gene: .
j_gene: TRBJ2-2
abundance: .
v_gene: TRBV7-8
CDR3aa: CASSSRFGRVRTGELFF

d_gene: .
j_gene: TRBJ1-1
abundance: .
v_gene: TRBV6-1
CDR3aa: CASRGTVNTEAFF

d_gene: TRBD1
j_gene: TRBJ2-5
abundance: .
v_gene: TRBV7-8
CDR3aa: CASSRLTGAKETQYF

d_gene: .
j_gene: TRBJ1-5
abundance: many
v_gene: TRBV2
CDR3aa: CASSEWPNQPQHF

d_gene: .
j_gene: TRBJ2-7
abundance: few
v_gene: TRBV21-1
CDR3aa: CASSDGTSGTYEQYF

d_gene: .
j_gene: TRBJ1-1
abundance: few
v_gene: TRBV18
CDR3aa: CASSPPHLRAFF

d_gene: .
j_gene: TRBJ2-1
abundance: .
v_gene: TRBV18
CDR3aa: CASSPDRNEQFF

d_gene: TRBD1
j_gene: TRBJ2-1
abundance: .
v_gene: TRBV18
CDR3aa: CASSPGQVLRNEQFF

d_gene: .
j_gene: TRBJ1-2
abundance: .
v_gene: TRBV4-2
CDR3aa: CASSLDRDGGFRGYTF

d_gene: .
j_gene: TRBJ2-1
abundance: .
v_gene: TRBV7-8
CDR3aa: CASSERGVSYNEQFF

d_gene: .
j_gene: TRBJ1-1
abundance: few
v_gene: TRBV28
CDR3aa: CASSYPGLNTEAFF

d_gene: .
j_gene: TRBJ1-1
abundance: few
v_gene: TRBV4-2
CDR3aa: CASSQDSHSTGTEAFF

d_gene: .
j_gene: TRBJ2-5
abundance: .
v_gene: TRBV12-3/TRBV12-4
CDR3aa: CASSLGQKETQYF

d_gene: .
j_gene: TRBJ1-2
abundance: .
v_gene: TRBV7-9
CDR3aa: CASSLGDVNYGYTF

d_gene: .
j_gene: TRBJ1-1
abundance: .
v_gene: TRBV12-3/TRBV12-4
CDR3aa: CASSWGRSTEAFF

d_gene: .
j_gene: TRBJ2-1
abundance: .
v_gene: TRBV7-9
CDR3aa: CASSSYREHNEQFF

d_gene: TRBD2
j_gene: TRBJ2-3
abundance: few
v_gene: TRBV3-1
CDR3aa: CASSFQRGAFGATQYF

d_gene: .
j_gene: TRBJ1-5
abundance: few
v_gene: TRBV28
CDR3aa: CASDSSNQPQHF

d_gene: .
j_gene: TRBJ2-5
abundance: .
v_gene: TRBV3-1
CDR3aa: CASSQVGLKETQYF

d_gene: .
j_gene: TRBJ1-4
abundance: few
v_gene: TRBV7-2
CDR3aa: CASSFFGNEKLFF

d_gene: .
j_gene: TRBJ2-7
abundance: few
v_gene: TRBV23-1
CDR3aa: CASSQSPQVNHEQYF

d_gene: .
j_gene: TRBJ1-2
abundance: few
v_gene: TRBV10-2
CDR3aa: CASSDTVGGYTF